A selection of T cell receptor beta chains follows, all from one sample in a study of CD8+ T cells in alopecia areata. TCRdb's copy holds only in-frame clones and misses some; the assay was immunoSEQ multiplex PCR. The sample contains more than 200,000 clones, around 67% of which appear only once. Sequencing used CD4+ T cells sorted from blood, obtained at week 0. The receptors were sampled from a human donor with alopecia areata. CDR3s include the opening cysteine and the closing phenylalanine or tryptophan. The D gene is left open where the match is weak. Expanded clones are given a class, and other clones once, few, many or no size at all.

CDR3 DNA: TGCAGCAGCTTGGGGCAGACGAACACTGAAGCTTTCTTT; CDR3 protein: CSSLGQTNTEAFF; D gene: .; clone size: few; J gene: TRBJ1-1; V gene: TRBV29-1
CDR3 DNA: TGTGCCAGCAGTCCCGACAGGGGCCCCTACGAGCAGTACTTC; CDR3 protein: CASSPDRGPYEQYF; D gene: TRBD1; clone size: .; J gene: TRBJ2-7; V gene: TRBV7-9
CDR3 DNA: TGTGCCAGCAGCCCGACGACAGTCTTTGGTGAAGCTTTCTTT; CDR3 protein: CASSPTTVFGEAFF; D gene: .; clone size: .; J gene: TRBJ1-1; V gene: TRBV7-9
CDR3 DNA: TGTGCCAGCAGTCAGTCAGGGCGATTATACGAGCAGTACTTC; CDR3 protein: CASSQSGRLYEQYF; D gene: .; clone size: .; J gene: TRBJ2-7; V gene: TRBV25-1
CDR3 DNA: TGTGCCAGCAGTGAATACGGGTCAACAGGGGGAGCTAACTATGGCTACACCTTC; CDR3 protein: CASSEYGSTGGANYGYTF; D gene: TRBD1; clone size: .; J gene: TRBJ1-2; V gene: TRBV25-1
CDR3 DNA: TGCAGCGGAGGACAGGGGTTCGATGAAAAACTGTTTTTT; CDR3 protein: CSGGQGFDEKLFF; D gene: TRBD1; clone size: .; J gene: TRBJ1-4; V gene: TRBV29-1
CDR3 DNA: TGTGCCAGCAGCTTAGAACAGGGCCGGACCTACGAGCAGTACTTC; CDR3 protein: CASSLEQGRTYEQYF; D gene: .; clone size: .; J gene: TRBJ2-7; V gene: TRBV7-2
CDR3 DNA: TGTGCCTGGTCCCGGGAGACAATCAATCAGCCCCAGCATTTT; CDR3 protein: CAWSRETINQPQHF; D gene: .; clone size: .; J gene: TRBJ1-5; V gene: TRBV30
CDR3 DNA: TGTGCCAGCAGCGAACAGTCTAACTATGGCTACACCTTC; CDR3 protein: CASSEQSNYGYTF; D gene: .; clone size: .; J gene: TRBJ1-2; V gene: TRBV4-2
CDR3 DNA: TGTGCCAGCAGCCCCGAACAGGGGGCGACGACCGGGGAGCTGTTTTTT; CDR3 protein: CASSPEQGATTGELFF; D gene: TRBD1; clone size: once; J gene: TRBJ2-2; V gene: TRBV5-4
CDR3 DNA: TGTGCCTCCTCCGGGTTTGGGGCCAACGTCCTGACTTTC; CDR3 protein: CASSGFGANVLTF; D gene: .; clone size: few; J gene: TRBJ2-6; V gene: TRBV30
CDR3 DNA: TGTGCCAGCAGTGGATGGACAGGGAACTATGGCTACACCTTC; CDR3 protein: CASSGWTGNYGYTF; D gene: TRBD1; clone size: .; J gene: TRBJ1-2; V gene: TRBV25-1
CDR3 DNA: TGTGCCTGGAGTAGGGACAGGGCGAACACCGGGGAGCTGTTTTTT; CDR3 protein: CAWSRDRANTGELFF; D gene: TRBD1; clone size: .; J gene: TRBJ2-2; V gene: TRBV30
CDR3 DNA: TGTGCCAGCAGCTTAGACAAACGATGGATAGACGAGCAGTACTTC; CDR3 protein: CASSLDKRWIDEQYF; D gene: .; clone size: .; J gene: TRBJ2-7; V gene: TRBV11-2
CDR3 DNA: TGTGCCAGCAGCGATAGCAATCAGCCCCAGCATTTT; CDR3 protein: CASSDSNQPQHF; D gene: .; clone size: once; J gene: TRBJ1-5; V gene: TRBV2
CDR3 DNA: TGTGCCAGCAGGGAGGGCACTGAAGCTTTCTTT; CDR3 protein: CASREGTEAFF; D gene: .; clone size: .; J gene: TRBJ1-1; V gene: TRBV2
CDR3 DNA: TGTGCCAGCAGTTACCATTCCGGAAATCAGCCCCAGCATTTT; CDR3 protein: CASSYHSGNQPQHF; D gene: .; clone size: .; J gene: TRBJ1-5; V gene: TRBV6-6
CDR3 DNA: TGTGCCAGCAGCCCCAGGCCCATACTAGCGAGTATTTCCGAGCAGTACTTC; CDR3 protein: CASSPRPILASISEQYF; D gene: TRBD2; clone size: .; J gene: TRBJ2-7; V gene: TRBV7-2
CDR3 DNA: TGTGCCACCGGGGGGTCTAATGAAAAACTGTTTTTT; CDR3 protein: CATGGSNEKLFF; D gene: .; clone size: .; J gene: TRBJ1-4; V gene: TRBV5-4
CDR3 DNA: TGTGCCAGCTCACCACGGGCAGCGAACACTGAAGCTTTCTTT; CDR3 protein: CASSPRAANTEAFF; D gene: .; clone size: .; J gene: TRBJ1-1; V gene: TRBV18
CDR3 DNA: TGTGCCAGTACCCTGACAGGACGGCCCCAGCATTTT; CDR3 protein: CASTLTGRPQHF; D gene: .; clone size: .; J gene: TRBJ1-5; V gene: TRBV19
CDR3 DNA: TGTGCCTGGAGTGTATGGGGGCAGGGCCACACTGAAGCTTTCTTT; CDR3 protein: CAWSVWGQGHTEAFF; D gene: .; clone size: .; J gene: TRBJ1-1; V gene: TRBV30
CDR3 DNA: TGTGCCTGGAGTTTCTCCGGGACACCAACTTACGAGCAGTACTTC; CDR3 protein: CAWSFSGTPTYEQYF; D gene: .; clone size: .; J gene: TRBJ2-7; V gene: TRBV30
CDR3 DNA: TGTGCCTGGACAGCCCAAGAGACCCAGTACTTC; CDR3 protein: CAWTAQETQYF; D gene: .; clone size: .; J gene: TRBJ2-5; V gene: TRBV30
CDR3 DNA: TGCAGCGTTGATTCCGGGAGAGAGACCCAGTACTTC; CDR3 protein: CSVDSGRETQYF; D gene: .; clone size: few; J gene: TRBJ2-5; V gene: TRBV29-1
CDR3 DNA: TGTGCCAGCAGTACATATCGTGGGCAGGGGGATGGCTACACCTTC; CDR3 protein: CASSTYRGQGDGYTF; D gene: TRBD1; clone size: .; J gene: TRBJ1-2; V gene: TRBV27
CDR3 DNA: TGTGCCATCAAAGTAGAAGGGCTCTACAATGAGCAGTTCTTC; CDR3 protein: CAIKVEGLYNEQFF; D gene: .; clone size: .; J gene: TRBJ2-1; V gene: TRBV2
CDR3 DNA: TGTGCCAGTAGTATGGACCGCTCTAGATTTGGCTACACCTTC; CDR3 protein: CASSMDRSRFGYTF; D gene: .; clone size: .; J gene: TRBJ1-2; V gene: TRBV19
CDR3 DNA: TGTGCCGGAGAACAGGGATGGGGCACTGAAGCTTTCTTT; CDR3 protein: CAGEQGWGTEAFF; D gene: .; clone size: few; J gene: TRBJ1-1; V gene: TRBV6-1
CDR3 DNA: TGCAGCGTGGAAAGACAGGGTGGAACTGAAGCTTTCTTT; CDR3 protein: CSVERQGGTEAFF; D gene: TRBD1; clone size: once; J gene: TRBJ1-1; V gene: TRBV29-1
CDR3 DNA: TGTGCCAGTAGGCGCCGGTCGGGGGGCGAGAACACTGAAGCTTTCTTT; CDR3 protein: CASRRRSGGENTEAFF; D gene: .; clone size: .; J gene: TRBJ1-1; V gene: TRBV19
CDR3 DNA: TGCGCCAGCAGCTTGGGGTCGTCAGATACGCAGTATTTT; CDR3 protein: CASSLGSSDTQYF; D gene: .; clone size: .; J gene: TRBJ2-3; V gene: TRBV5-1
CDR3 DNA: TGTGCCTGGGCACCCTCAGGAGGACTTGCTGGAAACACCATATATTTT; CDR3 protein: CAWAPSGGLAGNTIYF; D gene: .; clone size: .; J gene: TRBJ1-3; V gene: TRBV30
CDR3 DNA: TGTGCCAGCAGCTTGACACTGGGCACACGAGATACGCAGTATTTT; CDR3 protein: CASSLTLGTRDTQYF; D gene: .; clone size: few; J gene: TRBJ2-3; V gene: TRBV5-4
CDR3 DNA: TGTGTCTACCAGGGCACCGGGGAGCTGTTTTTT; CDR3 protein: CVYQGTGELFF; D gene: .; clone size: few; J gene: TRBJ2-2; V gene: TRBV2
CDR3 DNA: TGTGCCAGCAGCTTTGGACAGGGACCCTACGAGCAGTACTTC; CDR3 protein: CASSFGQGPYEQYF; D gene: TRBD1; clone size: .; J gene: TRBJ2-7; V gene: TRBV7-2
CDR3 DNA: TGTGCCAGTAGGGAAAGGGAGACCCAGTACTTC; CDR3 protein: CASRERETQYF; D gene: .; clone size: .; J gene: TRBJ2-5; V gene: TRBV19
CDR3 DNA: TGTGCCAGCAGTGAAAGGTGGAATGAGCAGTTCTTC; CDR3 protein: CASSERWNEQFF; D gene: .; clone size: few; J gene: TRBJ2-1; V gene: TRBV2
CDR3 DNA: TGCGCCAGCAGCTTGGTTGGCTCGTCCTACGAGCAGTACTTC; CDR3 protein: CASSLVGSSYEQYF; D gene: .; clone size: .; J gene: TRBJ2-7; V gene: TRBV5-1
CDR3 DNA: TGTGCCATCGCCCCCCGAACAGGTGACTCGGGCTACACCTTC; CDR3 protein: CAIAPRTGDSGYTF; D gene: .; clone size: .; J gene: TRBJ1-2; V gene: TRBV10-3
CDR3 DNA: TGTGCCAGCAGTCACCCGACTCCAGGACAAGAGACCCAGTACTTC; CDR3 protein: CASSHPTPGQETQYF; D gene: .; clone size: .; J gene: TRBJ2-5; V gene: TRBV6-5
CDR3 DNA: TGTGCCAGTACAGACGTGACAGATACGCAGTATTTT; CDR3 protein: CASTDVTDTQYF; D gene: .; clone size: .; J gene: TRBJ2-3; V gene: TRBV19
CDR3 DNA: TGTGCCAGCAGCCGGACAGGGATCTATGGCTACACCTTC; CDR3 protein: CASSRTGIYGYTF; D gene: TRBD1; clone size: .; J gene: TRBJ1-2; V gene: TRBV7-2
CDR3 DNA: TGCGCCAGCACCTTCGTCGGGACAGAGAATGAAAAACTGTTTTTT; CDR3 protein: CASTFVGTENEKLFF; D gene: TRBD1; clone size: .; J gene: TRBJ1-4; V gene: TRBV23-1
CDR3 DNA: TGTGCCAGCAGTTACCAGGGGGGCTATGGCTACACCTTC; CDR3 protein: CASSYQGGYGYTF; D gene: TRBD1; clone size: .; J gene: TRBJ1-2; V gene: TRBV6-5